This TCR beta chain stems from a study of blood T cells in healthy people across ages. Alongside a J-beta primer mix, a sample-barcoded 5' primer served in a second PCR lasting about 6 to 12 cycles. Via MiXCR, TCRdb re-called the 5' RACE reads, giving one row per CDR3 protein. The repertoire holds fewer than 800,000 distinct CDR3 sequences, with about 52% as singletons. V gave up 0 bases and J gave up 0 bases, with 12 bases separating them. The CDR3 totals 16 residues. The germline CDR1 and CDR2 sequences are DFQATT and SNEGSKA (reference sequence). Source material: blood. This sequence originates from a woman in her fifties or sixties in good health. The gene calls are TRBV20-1 and TRBJ1-5; D is undetermined. For the CDR3, the DNA is TGCAGTGCTAGAGATAATGAGCGCAATAGCAATCAGCCCCAGCATTTT. Residues: CSARDNERNSNQPQHF.